The rows below give T cell receptor beta chains drawn from one sample of a study of OX40 agonist ivuxolimab in advanced cancers. Sequenced by immunoSEQ multiplex PCR; TCRdb stores in-frame clones only, minus some. The sample shows some 39,000 clones, 80% to 90% of them seen only once. Sequencing was performed on CD4+ or CD8+ T cells sorted from blood, taken in a trial of the OX40 agonist ivuxolimab. The receptors derive from an adult with an advanced solid tumor such as melanoma, head and neck, liver or kidney cancer. CDR3s include the opening cysteine and the closing phenylalanine or tryptophan. Size values are once, few and many counts, or a class for expanded clones, and some rows have none.

v_call | clone_size | cdr3_aa
TRBV15 | . | CATSRDRGKETQYF
TRBV18 | . | CASSAASFSGNTIYF
TRBV5-1 | few | CASSLAGPYNEQFF
TRBV27 | . | CASSFRTNTEAFF
TRBV28 | . | CASRWAYGYTF
TRBV5-4 | . | CASNPGGSTHSPLHF
TRBV7-2 | . | CASSRWEGRSVTYGYTF
TRBV19 | . | CASSSTGEGPQHF
TRBV5-6 | . | CASSLARREETQYF
TRBV5-6 | . | CASSLGRSVSPLHF
TRBV4-1 | . | CASSLLGDRVNEQFF
TRBV2 | . | CASSQDPGNTIYF
TRBV4-2 | . | CASSQEDINSGANVLTF
TRBV20-1 | . | CSARDVHEQYF
TRBV19 | . | CASTPGDSGANVLTF
TRBV5-6 | . | CASSRRLFQYNEQFF
TRBV18 | . | CASATGATAEKLFF
TRBV5-5 | . | CASSLINEQYF
TRBV4-1 | few | CASRYTSGRAFYEQFF
TRBV2 | few | CASSMTSQETQYF
TRBV5-1 | . | CASSELQVASSGNTIYF
TRBV5-1 | once | CASSFLGLAGNNEQFF
TRBV29-1 | . | CSAAGQTRGEQFF
TRBV11-3 | . | CASSWTHGPSTDTQYF
TRBV6-1 | . | CASSSRTSGRGGPFF
TRBV19 | . | CASSIPSGGRNEQFF
TRBV7-1 | . | CASSSTPLAGGPGELFF
TRBV6-5 | . | CASSYPSGTEAFF
TRBV9 | once | CASSVEVEGLAQYF
TRBV30 | . | CAWGLGETQYF
TRBV7-3 | medium-sized | CASSWASGMGNEQFF
TRBV19 | . | CASKRQLGETQYF
TRBV7-2 | . | CASSPRQGLAKNIQYF
TRBV7-9 | . | CASSLSGNFNEQFF
TRBV30 | . | CAWRILAGRDEQFF
TRBV27 | . | CASKTEFSAFF
TRBV14 | . | CASSFQEGPYEQYF
TRBV19 | . | CASSKQGGRTEAFF
TRBV5-5 | few | CASSLGQYSNQPQHF
TRBV9 | . | CASSVAGTGNTIYF
TRBV10-3 | . | CAISESGPTDTQYF
TRBV7-6 | few | CASSRLITGGNNEQFF
TRBV30 | . | CALQGLARGGELFF
TRBV28 | . | CASKGAGNQPQHF
TRBV7-9 | few | CASSLAGGATYEQYF
TRBV4-1 | . | CASSQDGTGTAQHF
TRBV5-4 | . | CASSLGYWREVEETQYF
TRBV9 | . | CASSLDGRGPEAFF
TRBV11-3 | . | CASSPLRKSTIYF
TRBV7-9 | . | CASSFGGAGYGYTF
TRBV4-2 | . | CASSQVGQGATDTQYF
TRBV4-1 | . | CASSQPAARIAGNSRGNEQFF
TRBV28 | . | CASNRGNGELFF